This TCR beta chain originates from a study of shared clonotypes between healthy human individuals. Method: immunoSEQ multiplex PCR; TCRdb's copy keeps in-frame clones and lacks some. In the table there are 550,000 to 600,000 clones, 95% to 98% of which are singletons. General study findings and limits: Estimated clonotype richness was generally higher in naive than memory subsets.

A note on this clone: Its specificity is not known.

As defined, naive CD8 cells were CD45RO-negative and positively selected for CCR7, with terminally differentiated effector memory CD45RA+ cells excluded. The germline V gene encodes CDR1 SEHNR and CDR2 FQNEAQ (reference sequence). The V end was cut by 2 bases, the J end by 6 bases, with 20 bases between. The CDR3 sequence is 16 residues long. The sequence was obtained from a man aged 30 to 45 in good health. The chain uses TRBV7-9 and TRBJ2-7; D may be TRBD2 (6 bases). Sequenced sample: naive CD8+ T cells sorted from blood. CDR3 region: CASSLPSGVTFFEQYF. The CDR3 nucleotides read TGTGCCAGCAGCTTACCCTCGGGGGTCACCTTTTTCGAGCAGTACTTC.